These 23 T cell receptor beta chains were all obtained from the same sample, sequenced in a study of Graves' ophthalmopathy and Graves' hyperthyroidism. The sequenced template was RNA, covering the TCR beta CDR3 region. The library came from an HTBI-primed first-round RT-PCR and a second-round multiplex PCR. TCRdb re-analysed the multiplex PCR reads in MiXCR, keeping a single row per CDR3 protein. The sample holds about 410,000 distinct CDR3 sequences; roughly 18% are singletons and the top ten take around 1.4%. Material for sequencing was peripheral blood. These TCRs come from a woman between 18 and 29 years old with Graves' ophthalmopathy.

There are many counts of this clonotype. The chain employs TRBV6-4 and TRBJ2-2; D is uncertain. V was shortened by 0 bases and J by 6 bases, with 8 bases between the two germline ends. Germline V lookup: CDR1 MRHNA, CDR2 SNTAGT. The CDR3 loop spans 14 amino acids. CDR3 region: CASSDSMSPGELFF. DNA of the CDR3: TGTGCCAGCAGTGACTCGATGTCTCCCGGGGAGCTGTTTTTT.

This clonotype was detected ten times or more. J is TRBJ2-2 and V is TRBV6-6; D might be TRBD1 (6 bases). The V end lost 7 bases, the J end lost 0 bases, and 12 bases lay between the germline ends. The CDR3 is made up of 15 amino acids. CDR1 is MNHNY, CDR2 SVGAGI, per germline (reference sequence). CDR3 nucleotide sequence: TGTGCCAGCACCCACAGGGAACCGAACACCGGGGAGCTGTTTTTT. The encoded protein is CASTHREPNTGELFF.

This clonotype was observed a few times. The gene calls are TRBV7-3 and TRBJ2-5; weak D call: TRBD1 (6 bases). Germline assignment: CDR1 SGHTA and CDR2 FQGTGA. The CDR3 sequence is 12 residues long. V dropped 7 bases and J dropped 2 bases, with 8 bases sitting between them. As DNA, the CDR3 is TGTGCCAGCAAGGACAGACAAGAGACCCAGTACTTC. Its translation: CASKDRQETQYF.

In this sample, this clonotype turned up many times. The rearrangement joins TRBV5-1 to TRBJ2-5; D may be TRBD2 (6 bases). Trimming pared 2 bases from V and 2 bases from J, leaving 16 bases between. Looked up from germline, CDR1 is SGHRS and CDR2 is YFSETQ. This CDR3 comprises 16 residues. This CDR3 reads CASSLWGVSTQETQYF. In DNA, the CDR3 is TGCGCCAGCAGCTTATGGGGGGTTTCAACGCAAGAGACCCAGTACTTC.

CDR3 amino acids: CASSRGSRGQETQYF. In nucleotides, the CDR3 is TGTGCCAGCAGCCGGGGAAGCAGGGGACAAGAGACCCAGTACTTC. The chain carries TRBV11-2 and TRBJ2-5, with D possibly matching TRBD1 (6 bases). The CDR3 is 15 amino acids. Germline CDR1 is SGHAT and CDR2 is FQNNGV. V gave up 5 bases and J gave up 2 bases, with 15 bases separating them.

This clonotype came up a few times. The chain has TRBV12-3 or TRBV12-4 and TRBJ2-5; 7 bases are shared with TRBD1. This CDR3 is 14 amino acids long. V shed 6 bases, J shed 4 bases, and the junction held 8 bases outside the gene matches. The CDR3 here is CASSGTGTVETQYF. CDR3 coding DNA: TGTGCCAGCAGCGGAACCGGGACAGTAGAGACCCAGTACTTC.

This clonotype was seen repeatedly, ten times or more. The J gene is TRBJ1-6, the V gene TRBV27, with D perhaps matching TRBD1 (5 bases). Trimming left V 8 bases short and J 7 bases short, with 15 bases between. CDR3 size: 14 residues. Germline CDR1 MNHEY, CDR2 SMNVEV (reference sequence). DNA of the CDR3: TGTGCCAGCGGGTCAGGGACTCGGAATTCACCCCTCCACTTT. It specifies CASGSGTRNSPLHF.

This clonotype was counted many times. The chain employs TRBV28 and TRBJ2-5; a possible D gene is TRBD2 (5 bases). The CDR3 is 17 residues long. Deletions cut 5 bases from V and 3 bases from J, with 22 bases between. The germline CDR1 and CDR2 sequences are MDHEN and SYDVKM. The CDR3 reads CASSQPGEAYRKETQYF. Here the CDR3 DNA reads TGTGCCAGCAGTCAACCCGGGGAAGCGTACCGAAAAGAGACCCAGTACTTC.

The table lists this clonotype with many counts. CDR3 protein: CASKDIDRYNQPQHF. For the CDR3, the DNA is TGTGCCAGCAAAGATATCGACAGGTACAATCAGCCCCAGCATTTT. The chain joins TRBV6-1 to TRBJ1-5; a weak D match, TRBD1 (6 bases). This CDR3 is 15 amino acids long. The germline V gene encodes CDR1 MNHNS and CDR2 SASEGT. Trimming stripped 7 bases from V and 3 bases from J, with 16 bases between.

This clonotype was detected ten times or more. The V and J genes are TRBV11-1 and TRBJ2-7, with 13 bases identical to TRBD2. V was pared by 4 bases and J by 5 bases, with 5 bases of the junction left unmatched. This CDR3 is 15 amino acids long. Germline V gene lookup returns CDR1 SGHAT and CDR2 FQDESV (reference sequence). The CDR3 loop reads CASSSLAGGPDEQYF. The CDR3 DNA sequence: TGTGCCAGCAGCTCACTAGCGGGAGGGCCCGACGAGCAGTACTTC.

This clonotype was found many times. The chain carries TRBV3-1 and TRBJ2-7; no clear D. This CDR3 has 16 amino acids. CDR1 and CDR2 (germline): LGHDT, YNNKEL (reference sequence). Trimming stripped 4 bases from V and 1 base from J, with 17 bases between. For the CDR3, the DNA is TGTGCCAGCAGCCCTACCTCAGGAGTCAAGTCCTACGAGCAGTACTTC. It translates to CASSPTSGVKSYEQYF.

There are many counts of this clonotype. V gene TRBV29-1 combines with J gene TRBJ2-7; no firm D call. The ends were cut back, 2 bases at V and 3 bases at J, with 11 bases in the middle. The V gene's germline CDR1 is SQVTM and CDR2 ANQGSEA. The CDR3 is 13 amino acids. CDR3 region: CSVEMQGRYEQYF. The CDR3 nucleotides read TGCAGCGTTGAAATGCAAGGGCGCTACGAGCAGTACTTC.

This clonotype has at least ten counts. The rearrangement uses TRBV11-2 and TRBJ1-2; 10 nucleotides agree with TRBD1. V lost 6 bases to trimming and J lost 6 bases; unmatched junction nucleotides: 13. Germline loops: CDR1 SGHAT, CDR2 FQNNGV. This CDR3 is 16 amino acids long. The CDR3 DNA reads TGTGCCAGCAGGCGGCCGGGACAGGGGTTTTTCAATGGCTACACCTTC. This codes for CASRRPGQGFFNGYTF.

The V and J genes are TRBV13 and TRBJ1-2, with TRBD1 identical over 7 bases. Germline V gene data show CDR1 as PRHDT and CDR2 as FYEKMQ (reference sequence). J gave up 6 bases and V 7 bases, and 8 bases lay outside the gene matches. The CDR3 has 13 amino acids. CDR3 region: CASMTSTGNGYTF. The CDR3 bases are TGTGCCAGCATGACCTCGACAGGGAATGGCTACACCTTC.

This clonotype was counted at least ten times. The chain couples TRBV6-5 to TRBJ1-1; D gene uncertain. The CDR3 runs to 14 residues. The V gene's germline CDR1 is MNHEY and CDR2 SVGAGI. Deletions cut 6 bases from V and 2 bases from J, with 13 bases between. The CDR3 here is CASSYLGINTEAFF. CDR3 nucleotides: TGTGCCAGCAGCTATTTAGGGATCAACACTGAAGCTTTCTTT.

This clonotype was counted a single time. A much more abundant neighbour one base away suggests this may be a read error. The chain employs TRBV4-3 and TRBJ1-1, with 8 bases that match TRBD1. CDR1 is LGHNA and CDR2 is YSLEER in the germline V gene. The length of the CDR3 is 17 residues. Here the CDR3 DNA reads TGCGCCAGCAGCCAAGATGTGTCTTACAGGGGGAGGACTGAAGCTTTATTT. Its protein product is CASSQDVSYRGRTEALF.

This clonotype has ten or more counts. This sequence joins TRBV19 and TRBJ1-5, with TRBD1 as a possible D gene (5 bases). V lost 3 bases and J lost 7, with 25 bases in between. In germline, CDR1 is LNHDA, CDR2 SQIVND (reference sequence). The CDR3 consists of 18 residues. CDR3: CASSMEVWKGRGGQPQHF. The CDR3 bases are TGTGCCAGTAGTATGGAGGTGTGGAAGGGACGGGGCGGGCAGCCCCAGCATTTT. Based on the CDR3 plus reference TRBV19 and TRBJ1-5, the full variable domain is DGGITQSPKYLFRKEGQNVTLSCEQNLNHDAMYWYRQDPGQGLRLIYYSQIVNDFQKGDIAEGYSVSREKKESFPLTVTSAQKNPTAFYLCASSMEVWKGRGGQPQHFGDGTRLSIL.

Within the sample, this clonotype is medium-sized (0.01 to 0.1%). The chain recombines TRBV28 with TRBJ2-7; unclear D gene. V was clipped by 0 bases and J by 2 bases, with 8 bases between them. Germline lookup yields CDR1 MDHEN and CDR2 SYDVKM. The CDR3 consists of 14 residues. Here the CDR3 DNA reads TGTGCCAGCAGTTTATGGGCAAGTACCTACGAGCAGTACTTC. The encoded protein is CASSLWASTYEQYF.

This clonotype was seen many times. CDR3 nucleotides: TGTGCCAGCAGCTTAAGCGACAGAAATAATTCACCCCTCCACTTT. It encodes CASSLSDRNNSPLHF. The chain is built from TRBV7-9 and TRBJ1-6; D is perhaps TRBD1 (5 bases). Trimming removed 2 bases at V and 5 bases at J, with 10 bases between. Germline CDR1 reads SEHNR; CDR2 reads FQNEAQ (reference sequence). CDR3 length: 15 residues.

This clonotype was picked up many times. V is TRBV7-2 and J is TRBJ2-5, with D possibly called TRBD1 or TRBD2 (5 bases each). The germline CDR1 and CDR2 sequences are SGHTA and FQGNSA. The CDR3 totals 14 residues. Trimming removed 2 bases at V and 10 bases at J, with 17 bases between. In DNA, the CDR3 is TGTGCCAGCAGCTTACAGGGCTCCCCCGGGGACCAGTACTTC. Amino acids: CASSLQGSPGDQYF.

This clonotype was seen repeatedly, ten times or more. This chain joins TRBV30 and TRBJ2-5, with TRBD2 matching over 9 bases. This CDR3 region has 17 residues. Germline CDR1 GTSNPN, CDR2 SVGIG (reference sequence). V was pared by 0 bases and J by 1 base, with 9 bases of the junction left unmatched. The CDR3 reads CAWSVPVAGAVQETQYF. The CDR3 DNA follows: TGTGCCTGGAGTGTACCGGTAGCGGGGGCCGTCCAAGAGACCCAGTACTTC.

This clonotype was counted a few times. The CDR3 loop reads CASSLGAGTRWETQYF. The CDR3 DNA sequence: TGTGCCAGCAGCCTGGGGGCCGGGACTAGATGGGAGACCCAGTACTTC. The chain combines TRBV3-1 with TRBJ2-5; 8 nucleotides line up with TRBD2. Germline V CDR1 and CDR2: LGHDT, YNNKEL (reference sequence). V lost 4 bases, J lost 5 bases, and 12 bases stayed unmatched. The CDR3 is made up of 16 amino acids.

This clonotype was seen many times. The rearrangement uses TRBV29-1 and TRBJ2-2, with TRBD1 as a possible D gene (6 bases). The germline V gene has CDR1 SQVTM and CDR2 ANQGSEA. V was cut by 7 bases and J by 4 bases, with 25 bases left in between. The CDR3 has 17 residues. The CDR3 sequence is CSAWTLLQGLSTGELFF. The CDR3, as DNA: TGCAGCGCGTGGACCCTCCTGCAGGGGCTTAGCACCGGGGAGCTGTTTTTT.